This T cell receptor beta chain came from a study of brain T cells in children with intractable seizures. Study-wide results and limits: Patients' HCMV serostatus was unknown; virus specificity rests on CDR3 similarity alone.

CDR3 size: 16 residues. V lost 5 bases, J lost 5 bases, and 22 bases lay in between. Germline assignment: CDR1 SGHNT and CDR2 YYREEE (reference sequence). A note on this clone: What it binds is not known.

This table comes from immunoSEQ multiplex PCR, and its TCRdb copy is limited to in-frame clones, with some not included. This table holds roughly 110,000 clones, 94% found once. The sequenced cases were selected for having the highest brain T cell transcript signatures. The sample in question was peripheral blood, obtained at surgery. This chain uses TRBV5-4 with TRBJ1-2, with D perhaps TRBD1 (5 bases). The TCR comes from a boy younger than two with hemimegalencephaly and intractable seizures. CDR3 loop: CASRGGSAGPTYGYTF. CDR3 sequence (DNA): TGTGCCAGCAGGGGGGGGAGTGCAGGACCGACATATGGCTACACCTTC.